The 21 T cell receptor beta chains given below trace back to one sample, sequenced in a study of shared clonotypes between healthy human individuals. Only in-frame clones appear in the TCRdb table, and some are missing; sequencing was by immunoSEQ multiplex PCR. The sample lists about 2.4 million clones; roughly 93% were seen once. Sequencing was performed on naive CD4+ T cells from PBMCs. The subset denotes: CD45RA+ positively selected. Receptor source: a man aged 18-30 years in good health. Some clones in this sample may be carry-over from other donors' samples.

As regards this clone: This sample includes further DNA sequences coding for the same CDR3. V gene TRBV5-1 combines with J gene TRBJ1-1, with a possible D match to TRBD1 (5 bases). This CDR3 is built from 14 residues. V lost 0 bases, J lost 4 bases, and 10 bases lay in between. Germline CDR1 reads SGHRS; CDR2 reads YFSETQ. The chain's CDR3 is CASSLVGGSTEAFF. CDR3 bases: TGCGCCAGCAGCTTGGTGGGGGGGTCCACTGAAGCTTTCTTT.

Written as DNA, the CDR3 is TGTGCCAGCAGCTGGAGCGGAGACGCGAACACCGGGGAGCTGTTTTTT. Residues: CASSWSGDANTGELFF. This sequence joins TRBV25-1 and TRBJ2-2; D may be TRBD2 (5 bases). The CDR3 loop spans 16 amino acids. CDR1 is MGHDK, CDR2 SYGVNS, per germline. The V end lost 6 bases, the J end lost 0 bases, and 14 bases lay between the germline ends.

The J gene is TRBJ1-1, the V gene TRBV28, with unresolved D. The length of the CDR3 is 14 residues. V lost 1 base and J lost 1, with 7 bases in between. Germline V gene lookup returns CDR1 MDHEN and CDR2 SYDVKM. CDR3 bases: TGTGCCAGCAGTTTATTAAGGGCGAACACTGAAGCTTTCTTT. This codes for CASSLLRANTEAFF.

The chain combines TRBV14 with TRBJ2-7; the D gene is possibly TRBD2 (5 bases). The CDR3 is 12 residues long. V was cut by 6 bases and J by 4 bases, with 10 bases left in between. Germline CDR1 and CDR2: SGHDN and FVKESK. This CDR3 is CASRGSGYEQYF. In DNA, the CDR3 is TGTGCCAGCAGGGGGTCGGGGTACGAGCAGTACTTC.

The chain employs TRBV30 and TRBJ2-7, with TRBD2 matching 7 bases. The CDR3 length is 14 residues. Germline lookup yields CDR1 GTSNPN and CDR2 SVGIG (reference sequence). The V gene end was trimmed by 5 bases and the J gene end by 2 bases; junction bases not matched to a gene: 9. CDR3 in DNA: TGTGCCTGGGGGCACGGGAGGTACACCTACGAGCAGTACTTC. Protein: CAWGHGRYTYEQYF.

This chain joins TRBV4-3 and TRBJ1-4; 8 bases match TRBD1. Germline assignment: CDR1 LGHNA and CDR2 YSLEER. V was pared by 1 base and J by 7 bases, with 2 bases of the junction left unmatched. The length of the CDR3 is 14 residues. CDR3 nucleotides: TGCGCCAGCAGCCAAGGGACAGGGATTGAAAAACTGTTTTTT. This codes for CASSQGTGIEKLFF.

The chain couples TRBV7-2 to TRBJ1-1, with D possibly matching TRBD1 (5 bases). Trimming pared 2 bases from V and 1 base from J, leaving 8 bases between. Per germline, CDR1 SGHTA and CDR2 FQGNSA. The CDR3 is made up of 14 amino acids. As DNA, the CDR3 is TGTGCCAGCAGCTTATTCCAGGGGAACACTGAAGCTTTCTTT. Residues: CASSLFQGNTEAFF. Combining the CDR3 with reference TRBV7-2 and TRBJ1-1 gives the whole variable domain GAGVSQSPSNKVTEKGKDVELRCDPISGHTALYWYRQSLGQGLEFLIYFQGNSAPDKSGLPSDRFSAERTGGSVSTLTIQRTQQEDSAVYLCASSLFQGNTEAFFGQGTRLTVV.

This chain joins TRBV7-2 and TRBJ2-3, with D uncertain. Trimming removed 4 bases from V and 5 bases from J, with 19 bases in between. The CDR3 is 16 amino acids. Germline CDR1 and CDR2: SGHTA and FQGNSA. Here the CDR3 reads CASSSARNTRGDTQYF. CDR3 sequence (DNA): TGTGCCAGCAGCTCAGCCCGGAATACCCGTGGAGATACGCAGTATTTT.

V usage is TRBV5-1 and J usage is TRBJ1-5, with D tentatively TRBD1 (6 bases). The germline V gene encodes CDR1 SGHRS and CDR2 YFSETQ. V lost 1 base and J lost 2, with 10 bases in between. The CDR3 runs to 15 residues. The CDR3 nucleotides read TGCGCCAGCAGCTTGATACAGGGTGGCAATCAGCCCCAGCATTTT. It encodes CASSLIQGGNQPQHF.

The V gene is TRBV11-2, the J gene TRBJ2-4, with TRBD2 matching over 11 bases. Germline V gene data show CDR1 as SGHAT and CDR2 as FQNNGV. The trim removed 5 bases at V and 0 bases at J, leaving 12 bases unmatched. The length of the CDR3 is 19 residues. This chain's CDR3 is CASSRVPGLADLAKNIQYF. CDR3 in DNA: TGTGCCAGCAGCCGAGTTCCGGGACTAGCGGACCTAGCCAAAAACATTCAGTACTTC.

The chain recombines TRBV5-1 with TRBJ2-1; no definite D call. The V gene's germline CDR1 is SGHRS and CDR2 YFSETQ. The CDR3 is 16 residues long. Trimming took off 4 bases at V and 0 bases at J, with 14 bases between the two ends. The CDR3 DNA follows: TGCGCCAGCAGCAATTCGGGCACAAGCTCCTACAATGAGCAGTTCTTC. Amino acid sequence: CASSNSGTSSYNEQFF.

The J gene is TRBJ2-1, the V gene TRBV11-2, with D hard to call. The CDR3 has 16 amino acids. Trimming took 6 bases from V and 4 from J, leaving 19 bases between them. Germline-derived CDR1 and CDR2 are SGHAT and FQNNGV. CDR3: CASSSRSFSQYNEQFF. The CDR3 DNA follows: TGTGCCAGCAGTTCCCGTTCGTTTTCCCAGTACAATGAGCAGTTCTTC.

A remark on this clone: In the same sample, other DNA sequences code for this CDR3. The chain combines TRBV28 with TRBJ1-1; D may be TRBD1 (5 bases). Trimming cost V 8 bases and J 0 bases, with 13 bases left between them. Germline values: CDR1 MDHEN, CDR2 SYDVKM. This CDR3 has 14 amino acids. The CDR3 sequence: CASRGGSMNTEAFF. The CDR3, as DNA: TGTGCCAGCCGCGGGGGGAGCATGAACACTGAAGCTTTCTTT. The whole variable domain, filled in from reference TRBV28 and TRBJ1-1, reads DVKVTQSSRYLVKRTGEKVFLECVQDMDHENMFWYRQDPGLGLRLIYFSYDVKMKEKGDIPEGYSVSREKKERFSLILESASTNQTSMYLCASRGGSMNTEAFFGQGTRLTVV.

This clone was seen only once. V is TRBV4-1 and J is TRBJ2-7, with 11 positions matching TRBD2. This CDR3 region has 17 residues. Looked up from germline, CDR1 is MGHRA and CDR2 is YSYEKL. Losses at the gene ends were 2 bases for V and 0 bases for J; bases not matched to a gene: 6. CDR3 in DNA: TGCGCCAGCAGCCAACCCCTAGCGGGAGGTCGCTCCTACGAGCAGTACTTC. Its protein product is CASSQPLAGGRSYEQYF.

The chain couples TRBV19 to TRBJ1-4; tentatively, D is TRBD1 (6 bases). This CDR3 has 14 residues. CDR1 LNHDA and CDR2 SQIVND come from the germline V gene (reference sequence). Trimming took off 8 bases at V and 3 bases at J, with 13 bases between the two ends. CDR3 sequence reads: CASCYRESNEKLFF. DNA for the CDR3: TGTGCCAGTTGTTACAGGGAATCTAATGAAAAACTGTTTTTT. The variable domain in full, completed from reference TRBV19 and TRBJ1-4, reads DGGITQSPKYLFRKEGQNVTLSCEQNLNHDAMYWYRQDPGQGLRLIYYSQIVNDFQKGDIAEGYSVSREKKESFPLTVTSAQKNPTAFYLCASCYRESNEKLFFGSGTQLSVL.

This chain uses TRBV2 with TRBJ2-7; 10 nucleotides line up with TRBD2. Per the germline V gene, CDR1 is SNHLY and CDR2 is FYNNEI. The CDR3 sequence is 15 residues long. V shed 6 bases and J 1 base; nucleotides not matched to a gene: 6. The DNA of the CDR3 is TGTGCCAGCAGAGAAAGAGCGGGAGGGTCCTACGAGCAGTACTTC. It encodes CASRERAGGSYEQYF.

The CDR3 spells CASSFATTRAEPDEQYF. The CDR3 DNA sequence: TGTGCCAGCAGTTTCGCCACGACCCGGGCAGAGCCCGACGAGCAGTACTTC. The chain links TRBV27 to TRBJ2-7; D not certain. The CDR3 spans 17 residues. The ends were cut back, 3 bases at V and 5 bases at J, with 23 bases in the middle. CDR1 and CDR2 (germline): MNHEY, SMNVEV (reference sequence).

The rearrangement joins TRBV7-9 to TRBJ2-3, with 9 bases matching TRBD1. The J segment lost 4 bases and the V segment lost 4 bases, leaving 3 bases of the junction unmatched. Germline-derived CDR1 and CDR2 are SEHNR and FQNEAQ (reference sequence). This CDR3 region has 14 residues. Here the CDR3 reads CASSSGQGPDTQYF. The CDR3 DNA reads as TGTGCCAGCAGCTCCGGACAGGGGCCAGATACGCAGTATTTT.

CDR3 nucleotides: TGCGCCAGCAGCCTCGTGGCTGTCTTCACAGATACGCAGTATTTT. Translation gives CASSLVAVFTDTQYF. The chain joins TRBV4-1 to TRBJ2-3; D gene uncertain. Trimming cost V 4 bases and J 2 bases, with 13 bases left between them. CDR1 is MGHRA and CDR2 is YSYEKL in the germline V gene. This CDR3 comprises 15 residues.

V is TRBV11-3 and J is TRBJ2-5; D not certain. Germline values: CDR1 SGHNT, CDR2 YENEEA. Between the trimmed V and J ends, which lost 5 bases and 5 bases, there was a span of 18 bases. The CDR3 contains 15 residues. The CDR3 region has the DNA TGTGCCAGCAGCCCCGGCCTGGTAACTCTGGAGACCCAGTACTTC. It translates to CASSPGLVTLETQYF. Variable domain in full (rest from reference TRBV11-3 and TRBJ2-5): EAGVVQSPRYKIIEKKQPVAFWCNPISGHNTLYWYLQNLGQGPELLIRYENEEAVDDSQLPKDRFSAERLKGVDSTLKIQPAELGDSAVYLCASSPGLVTLETQYFGPGTRLLVL.

V is TRBV7-2 and J is TRBJ1-2; D is undetermined. Trimming took 5 bases from V and 1 from J, leaving 17 bases between them. This CDR3 contains 16 residues. Germline loops: CDR1 SGHTA, CDR2 FQGNSA. This CDR3 is CASSRREVRFNYGYTF. CDR3 bases: TGTGCCAGCAGCCGCCGTGAGGTTAGATTTAACTATGGCTACACCTTC.